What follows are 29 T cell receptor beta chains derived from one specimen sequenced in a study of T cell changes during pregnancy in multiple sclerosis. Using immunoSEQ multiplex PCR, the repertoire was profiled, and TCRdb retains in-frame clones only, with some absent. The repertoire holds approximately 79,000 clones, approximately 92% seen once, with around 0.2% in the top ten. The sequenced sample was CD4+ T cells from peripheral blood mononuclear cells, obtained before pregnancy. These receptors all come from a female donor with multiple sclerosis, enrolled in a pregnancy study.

CDR3 protein: CASSRDRGQPQHF. CDR3 bases: TGTGCCAGCAGTAGGGACAGGGGACAGCCCCAGCATTTT. The chain combines TRBV7-2 with TRBJ1-5; 10 nucleotides agree with TRBD1. V was pared by 6 bases and J by 7 bases, with 3 bases of the junction left unmatched. Germline V lookup: CDR1 SGHTA, CDR2 FQGNSA. The CDR3 contains 13 residues.

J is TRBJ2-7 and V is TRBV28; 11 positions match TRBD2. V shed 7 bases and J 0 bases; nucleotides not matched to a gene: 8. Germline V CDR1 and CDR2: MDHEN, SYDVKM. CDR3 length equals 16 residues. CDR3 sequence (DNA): TGTGCCAGCACCCCGGGTGGGACTAGCGGCTCCTACGAGCAGTACTTC. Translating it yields CASTPGGTSGSYEQYF.

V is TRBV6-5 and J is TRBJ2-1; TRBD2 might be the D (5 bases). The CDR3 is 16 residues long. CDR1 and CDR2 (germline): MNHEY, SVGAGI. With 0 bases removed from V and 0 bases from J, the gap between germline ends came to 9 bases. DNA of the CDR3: TGTGCCAGCAGTTACTCTAACCGGGGCTCCTACAATGAGCAGTTCTTC. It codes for CASSYSNRGSYNEQFF.

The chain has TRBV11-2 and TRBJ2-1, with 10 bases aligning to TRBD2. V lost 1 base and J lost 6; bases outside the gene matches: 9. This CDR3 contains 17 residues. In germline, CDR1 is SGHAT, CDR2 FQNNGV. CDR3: CASSLVGQREGGNEQFF. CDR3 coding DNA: TGTGCCAGCAGCTTAGTGGGGCAGCGGGAGGGGGGCAATGAGCAGTTCTTC.

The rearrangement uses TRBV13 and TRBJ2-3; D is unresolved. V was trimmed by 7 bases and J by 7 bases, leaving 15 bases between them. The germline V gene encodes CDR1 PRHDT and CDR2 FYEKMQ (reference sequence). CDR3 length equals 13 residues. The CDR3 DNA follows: TGTGCCAGCACCCTAGGACCGAAGCATACGCAGTATTTT. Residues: CASTLGPKHTQYF.

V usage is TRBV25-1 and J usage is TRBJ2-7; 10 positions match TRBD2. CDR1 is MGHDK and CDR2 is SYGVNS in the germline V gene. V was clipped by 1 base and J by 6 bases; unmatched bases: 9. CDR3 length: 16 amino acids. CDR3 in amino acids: CASSESRLAGEGEQYF. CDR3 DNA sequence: TGTGCCAGCAGTGAATCCCGGCTAGCGGGAGAAGGCGAGCAGTACTTC.

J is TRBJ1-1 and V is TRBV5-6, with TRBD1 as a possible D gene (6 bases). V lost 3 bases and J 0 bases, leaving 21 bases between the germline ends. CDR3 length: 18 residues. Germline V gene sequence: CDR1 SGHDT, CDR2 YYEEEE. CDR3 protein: CASSSITGKELLNTEAFF. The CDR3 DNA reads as TGTGCCAGCAGCTCTATTACAGGGAAAGAACTGCTGAACACTGAAGCTTTCTTT.

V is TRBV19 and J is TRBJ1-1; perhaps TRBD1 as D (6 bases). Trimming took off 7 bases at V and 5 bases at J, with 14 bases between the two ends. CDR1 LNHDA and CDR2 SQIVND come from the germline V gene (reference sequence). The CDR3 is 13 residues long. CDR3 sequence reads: CASTLPRGTEAFF. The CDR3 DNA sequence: TGTGCCAGTACCCTCCCCAGGGGAACTGAAGCTTTCTTT. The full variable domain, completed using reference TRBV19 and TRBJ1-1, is DGGITQSPKYLFRKEGQNVTLSCEQNLNHDAMYWYRQDPGQGLRLIYYSQIVNDFQKGDIAEGYSVSREKKESFPLTVTSAQKNPTAFYLCASTLPRGTEAFFGQGTRLTVV.

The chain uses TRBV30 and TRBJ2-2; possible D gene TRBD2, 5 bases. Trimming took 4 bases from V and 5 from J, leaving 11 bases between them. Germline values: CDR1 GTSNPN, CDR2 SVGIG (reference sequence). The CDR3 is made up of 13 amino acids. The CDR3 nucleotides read TGTGCCTGGATCACTAGAGAGACCGGGGAGCTGTTTTTT. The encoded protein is CAWITRETGELFF.

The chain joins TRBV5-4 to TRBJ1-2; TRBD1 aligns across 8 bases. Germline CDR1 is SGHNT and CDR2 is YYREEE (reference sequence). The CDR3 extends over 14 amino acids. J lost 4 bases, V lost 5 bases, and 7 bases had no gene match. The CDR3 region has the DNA TGTGCCAGCAGTTCGGACAGGGTAGCCTATGGCTACACCTTC. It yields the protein CASSSDRVAYGYTF.

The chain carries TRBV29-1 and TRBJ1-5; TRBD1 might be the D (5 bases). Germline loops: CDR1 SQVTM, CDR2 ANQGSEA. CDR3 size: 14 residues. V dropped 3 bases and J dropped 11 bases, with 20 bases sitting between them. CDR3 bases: TGCAGCGTTGATAAGGGACCCCCGCCGGGGGCCCAGCATTTT. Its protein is CSVDKGPPPGAQHF.

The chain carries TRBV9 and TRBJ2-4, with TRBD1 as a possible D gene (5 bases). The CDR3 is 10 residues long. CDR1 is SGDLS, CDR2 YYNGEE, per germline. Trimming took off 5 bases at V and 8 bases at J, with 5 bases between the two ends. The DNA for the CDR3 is TGTGCCAGCAGAGGGGACATTCAGTACTTC. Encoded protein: CASRGDIQYF.

CDR3 coding DNA: TGTGCCAGCAGCCAAGGGAGGGGTTATTCGTACAATGAGCAGTTCTTC. Its protein product is CASSQGRGYSYNEQFF. This chain connects TRBV14 to TRBJ2-1, with a possible D match to TRBD2 (6 bases). V was cut by 1 base and J by 4 bases, with 14 bases left in between. This CDR3 contains 16 residues. Germline lookup yields CDR1 SGHDN and CDR2 FVKESK.

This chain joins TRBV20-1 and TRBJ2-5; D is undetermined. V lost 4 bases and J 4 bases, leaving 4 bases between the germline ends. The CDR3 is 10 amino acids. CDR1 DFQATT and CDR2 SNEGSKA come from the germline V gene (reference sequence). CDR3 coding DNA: TGCAGTGCTAAGAGAGAGACCCAGTACTTC. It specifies CSAKRETQYF.

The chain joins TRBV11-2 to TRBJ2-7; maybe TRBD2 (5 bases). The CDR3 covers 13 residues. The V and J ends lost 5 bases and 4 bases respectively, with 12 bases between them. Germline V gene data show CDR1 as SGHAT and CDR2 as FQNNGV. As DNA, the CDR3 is TGTGCCAGCAGCCCCGGACGGGGTTACGAGCAGTACTTC. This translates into CASSPGRGYEQYF.

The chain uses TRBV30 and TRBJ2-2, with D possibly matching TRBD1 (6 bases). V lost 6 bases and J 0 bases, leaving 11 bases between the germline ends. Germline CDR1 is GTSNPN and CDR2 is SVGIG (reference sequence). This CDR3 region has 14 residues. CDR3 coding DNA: TGTGCCTGCCGGACAGCCTCGAACACCGGGGAGCTGTTTTTT. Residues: CACRTASNTGELFF.

The CDR3 spells CASSLDRTISTDTQYF. The CDR3 DNA sequence: TGTGCCAGCAGCTTAGACCGAACTATTAGCACAGATACGCAGTATTTT. This rearrangement joins TRBV7-8 to TRBJ2-3; unclear D gene. The CDR3 runs to 16 residues. V shed 1 base and J shed 0 bases, with 11 bases lying between them. The germline V gene has CDR1 SGHVS and CDR2 FQNEAQ.

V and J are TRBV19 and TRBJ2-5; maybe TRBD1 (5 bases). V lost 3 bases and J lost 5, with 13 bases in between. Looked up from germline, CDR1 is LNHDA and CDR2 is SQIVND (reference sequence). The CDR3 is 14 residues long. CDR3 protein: CASSMAGAGETQYF. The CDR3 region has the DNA TGTGCCAGTAGTATGGCAGGAGCAGGGGAGACCCAGTACTTC.

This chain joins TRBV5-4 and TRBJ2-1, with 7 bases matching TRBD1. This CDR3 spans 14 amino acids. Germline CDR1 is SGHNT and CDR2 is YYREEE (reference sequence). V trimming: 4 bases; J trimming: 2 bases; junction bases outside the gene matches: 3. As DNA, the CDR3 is TGTGCCAGCAGCCGCGACAGGGCCTACAATGAGCAGTTCTTC. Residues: CASSRDRAYNEQFF.

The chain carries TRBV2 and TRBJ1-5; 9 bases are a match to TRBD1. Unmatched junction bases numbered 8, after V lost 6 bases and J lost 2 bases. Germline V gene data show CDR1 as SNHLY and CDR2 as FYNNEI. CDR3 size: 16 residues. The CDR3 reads CASSQGQGGGNQPQHF. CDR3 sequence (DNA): TGTGCCAGCAGCCAGGGACAGGGCGGTGGCAATCAGCCCCAGCATTTT.

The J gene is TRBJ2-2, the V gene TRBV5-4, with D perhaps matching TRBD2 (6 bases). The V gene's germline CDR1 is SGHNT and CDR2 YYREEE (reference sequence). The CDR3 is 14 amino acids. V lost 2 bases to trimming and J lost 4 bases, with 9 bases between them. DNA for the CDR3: TGTGCCAGCAGCTTCGGGGGAAGCACCGGGGAGCTGTTTTTT. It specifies CASSFGGSTGELFF.

In nucleotides, the CDR3 is TGTGCCAGCAGTTTTTTGGGGGCTGAGCAGTTCTTC. It translates to CASSFLGAEQFF. The rearrangement links TRBV27 to TRBJ2-1; D might be TRBD1 (6 bases). The V end was cut by 3 bases, the J end by 9 bases, with 9 bases between. Germline CDR1 is MNHEY and CDR2 is SMNVEV (reference sequence). This CDR3 has 12 residues.

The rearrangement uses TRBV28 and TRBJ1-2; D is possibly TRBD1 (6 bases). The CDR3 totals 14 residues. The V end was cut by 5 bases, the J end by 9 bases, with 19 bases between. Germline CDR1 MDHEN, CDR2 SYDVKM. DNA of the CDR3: TGTGCCAGCAGTGTCGCCGGGACAACGGTCCGCTACACCTTC. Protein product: CASSVAGTTVRYTF.

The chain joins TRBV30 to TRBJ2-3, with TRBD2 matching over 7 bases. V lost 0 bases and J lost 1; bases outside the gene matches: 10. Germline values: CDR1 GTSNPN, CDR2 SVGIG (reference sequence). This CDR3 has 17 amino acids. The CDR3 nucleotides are TGTGCCTGGAGTGTACGGGGAGGGGTGGACGGCACAGATACGCAGTATTTT. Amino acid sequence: CAWSVRGGVDGTDTQYF.

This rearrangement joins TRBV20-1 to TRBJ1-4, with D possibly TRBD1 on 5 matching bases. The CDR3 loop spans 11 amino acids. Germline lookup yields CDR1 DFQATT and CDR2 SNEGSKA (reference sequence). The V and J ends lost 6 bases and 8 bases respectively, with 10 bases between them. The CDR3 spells CSADDREKLFF. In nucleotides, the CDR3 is TGCAGTGCAGACGACAGAGAAAAACTGTTTTTT.

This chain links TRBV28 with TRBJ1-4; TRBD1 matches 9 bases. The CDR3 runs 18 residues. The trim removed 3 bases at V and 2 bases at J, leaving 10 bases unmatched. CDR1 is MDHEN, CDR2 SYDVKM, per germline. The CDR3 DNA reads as TGTGCCAGCAGTTTCGGTGGGAGGACAGGGGCGACTAATGAAAAACTGTTTTTT. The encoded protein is CASSFGGRTGATNEKLFF.

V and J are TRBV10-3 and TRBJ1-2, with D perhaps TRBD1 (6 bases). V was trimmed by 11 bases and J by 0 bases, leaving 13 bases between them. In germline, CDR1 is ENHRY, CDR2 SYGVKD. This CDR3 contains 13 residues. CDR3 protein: CASQGQPNYGYTF. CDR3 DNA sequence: TGTGCCTCCCAGGGGCAGCCTAACTATGGCTACACCTTC.

This CDR3 is CASSFGTEQYF. CDR3 bases: TGCGCCAGCAGCTTCGGGACAGAGCAGTACTTC. The chain joins TRBV5-1 to TRBJ2-7; D possibly corresponds to TRBD1 (6 bases). Looked up from germline, CDR1 is SGHRS and CDR2 is YFSETQ. The CDR3 contains 11 residues. V shed 2 bases and J shed 7 bases, with 7 bases lying between them.

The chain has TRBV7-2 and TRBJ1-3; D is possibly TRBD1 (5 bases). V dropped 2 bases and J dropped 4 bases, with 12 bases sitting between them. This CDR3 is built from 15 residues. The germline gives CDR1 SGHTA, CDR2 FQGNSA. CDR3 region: CASSLIMGGGNTIYF. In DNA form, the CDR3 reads TGTGCCAGCAGCTTAATAATGGGGGGAGGAAACACCATATATTTT.